This TCR beta chain was observed in a study of PD-1 blockade in classical Hodgkin lymphoma. Overall study context: Patients had nivolumab dosed at 3 mg/kg, delivered intravenously every 2 weeks.

After removal of 2 bases from V and 2 bases from J, the junction contained 8 bases not matched to a gene. Germline CDR1 MNHEY, CDR2 SMNVEV (reference sequence). This CDR3 has 16 amino acids. Only in-frame clones appear in the TCRdb table, and some are missing; sequencing was by immunoSEQ multiplex PCR. This sample has around 90,000 clones; around 80% occur once, and the top ten carry about 9.4%. Time point indicated: cycle 4 day 1 (C4D1), after less than seven weeks of nivolumab. All the patients suffered relapse after autologous stem cell transplantation, and brentuximab vedotin exposure differed. The receptor comes from a human donor with classical Hodgkin lymphoma. The chain has TRBV27 and TRBJ1-2; 7 nucleotides agree with TRBD1. Sequencing was performed on peripheral blood mononuclear cells (PBMCs), taken before the fourth cycle of nivolumab. The chain's CDR3 is CASSLHRPGGNYGYTF. CDR3 DNA: TGTGCCAGCAGTTTACATCGGCCAGGGGGGAACTATGGCTACACCTTC.